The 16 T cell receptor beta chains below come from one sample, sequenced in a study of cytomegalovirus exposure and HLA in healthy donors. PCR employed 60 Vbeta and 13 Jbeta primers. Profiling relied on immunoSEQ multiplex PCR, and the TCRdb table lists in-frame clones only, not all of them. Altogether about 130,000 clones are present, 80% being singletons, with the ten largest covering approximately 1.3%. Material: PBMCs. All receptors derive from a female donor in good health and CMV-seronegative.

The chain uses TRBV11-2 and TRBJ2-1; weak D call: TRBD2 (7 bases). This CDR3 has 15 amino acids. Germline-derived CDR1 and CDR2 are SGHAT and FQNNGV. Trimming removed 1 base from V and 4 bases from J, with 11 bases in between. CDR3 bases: TGTGCCAGCAGCTTAGGGGGGGGGCTTTACAATGAGCAGTTCTTC. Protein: CASSLGGGLYNEQFF.

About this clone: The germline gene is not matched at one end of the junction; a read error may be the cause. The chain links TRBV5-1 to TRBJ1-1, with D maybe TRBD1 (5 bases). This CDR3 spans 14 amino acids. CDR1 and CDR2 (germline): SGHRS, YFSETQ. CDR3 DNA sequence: TGCGCCAGCAGCTTAGACCCAGCGGGGACTGAAACTTTCTTT. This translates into CASSLDPAGTETFF. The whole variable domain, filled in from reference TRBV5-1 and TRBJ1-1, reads KAGVTQTPRYLIKTRGQQVTLSCSPISGHRSVSWYQQTPGQGLQFLFEYFSETQRNKGNFPGRFSGRQFSNSRSEMNVSTLELGDSALYLCASSLDPAGTETFFGQGTRLTVV.

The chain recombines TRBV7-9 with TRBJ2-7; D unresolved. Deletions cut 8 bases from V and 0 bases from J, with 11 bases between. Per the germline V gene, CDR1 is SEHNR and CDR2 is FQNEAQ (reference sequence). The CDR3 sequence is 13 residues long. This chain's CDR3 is CASDDEASYEQYF. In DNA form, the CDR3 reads TGTGCCAGCGACGACGAGGCCTCCTACGAGCAGTACTTC.

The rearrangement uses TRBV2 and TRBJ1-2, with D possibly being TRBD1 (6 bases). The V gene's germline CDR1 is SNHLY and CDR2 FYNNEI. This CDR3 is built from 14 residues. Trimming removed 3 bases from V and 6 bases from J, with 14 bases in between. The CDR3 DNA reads TGTGCCAGCAGTGAGGTCACAGGGTGGAATGGCTACACCTTC. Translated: CASSEVTGWNGYTF.

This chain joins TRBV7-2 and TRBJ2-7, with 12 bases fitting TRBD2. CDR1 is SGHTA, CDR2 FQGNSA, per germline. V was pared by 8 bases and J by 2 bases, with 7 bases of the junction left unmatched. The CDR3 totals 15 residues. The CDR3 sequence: CASDIGLAGTYEQYF. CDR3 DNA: TGTGCCAGCGACATAGGACTAGCGGGGACCTACGAGCAGTACTTC.

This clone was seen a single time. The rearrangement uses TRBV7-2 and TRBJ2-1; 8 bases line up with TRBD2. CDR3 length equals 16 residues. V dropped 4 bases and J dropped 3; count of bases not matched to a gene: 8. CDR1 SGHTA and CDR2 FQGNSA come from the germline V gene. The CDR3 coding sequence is TGTGCCAGCAGCTCCTCAGGTAGCGGGGACTACAATGAGCAGTTCTTC. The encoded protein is CASSSSGSGDYNEQFF.

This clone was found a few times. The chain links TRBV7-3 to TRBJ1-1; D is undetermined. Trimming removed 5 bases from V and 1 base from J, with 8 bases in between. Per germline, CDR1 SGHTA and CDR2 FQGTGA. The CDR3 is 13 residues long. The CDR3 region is CASSKQKNTEAFF. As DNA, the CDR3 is TGTGCCAGCAGCAAACAGAAGAACACTGAAGCTTTCTTT.

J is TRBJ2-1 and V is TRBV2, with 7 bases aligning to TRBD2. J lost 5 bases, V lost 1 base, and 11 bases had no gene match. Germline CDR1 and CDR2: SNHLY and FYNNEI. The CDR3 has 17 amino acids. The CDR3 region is CASSEGQVLGGNNEQFF. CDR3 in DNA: TGTGCCAGCAGTGAAGGCCAGGTACTGGGAGGGAACAATGAGCAGTTCTTC.

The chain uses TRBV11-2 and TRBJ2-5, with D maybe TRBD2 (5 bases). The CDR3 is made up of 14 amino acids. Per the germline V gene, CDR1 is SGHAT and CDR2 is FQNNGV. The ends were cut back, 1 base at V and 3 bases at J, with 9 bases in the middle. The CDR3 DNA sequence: TGTGCCAGCAGCTTAGGGGCCGGGGAAGAGACCCAGTACTTC. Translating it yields CASSLGAGEETQYF.

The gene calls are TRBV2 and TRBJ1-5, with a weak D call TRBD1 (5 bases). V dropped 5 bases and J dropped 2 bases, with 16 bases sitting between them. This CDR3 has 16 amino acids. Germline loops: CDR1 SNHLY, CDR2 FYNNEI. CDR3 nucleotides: TGTGCCAGCAGTCCCTCTACCTTGACAGGCAATCAGCCCCAGCATTTT. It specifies CASSPSTLTGNQPQHF.

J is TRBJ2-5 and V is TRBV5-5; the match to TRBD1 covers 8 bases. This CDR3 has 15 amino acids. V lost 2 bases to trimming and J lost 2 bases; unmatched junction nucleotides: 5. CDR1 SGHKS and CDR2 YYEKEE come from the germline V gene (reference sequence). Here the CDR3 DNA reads TGTGCCAGCAGCTTATTAACAGGGGGGCAAGAGACCCAGTACTTC. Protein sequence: CASSLLTGGQETQYF.

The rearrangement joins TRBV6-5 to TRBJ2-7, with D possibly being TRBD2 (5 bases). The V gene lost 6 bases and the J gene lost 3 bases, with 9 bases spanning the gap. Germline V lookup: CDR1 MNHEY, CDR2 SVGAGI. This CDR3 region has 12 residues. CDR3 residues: CASSRTLYEQYF. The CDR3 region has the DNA TGTGCCAGCAGCCGGACTCTCTACGAGCAGTACTTC.

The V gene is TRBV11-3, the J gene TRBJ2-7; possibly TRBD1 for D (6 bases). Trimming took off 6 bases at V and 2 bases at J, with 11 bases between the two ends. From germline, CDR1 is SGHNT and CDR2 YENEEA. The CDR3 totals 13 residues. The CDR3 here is CASRKDRPYEQYF. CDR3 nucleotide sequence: TGTGCCAGCAGGAAAGACAGGCCCTACGAGCAGTACTTC.

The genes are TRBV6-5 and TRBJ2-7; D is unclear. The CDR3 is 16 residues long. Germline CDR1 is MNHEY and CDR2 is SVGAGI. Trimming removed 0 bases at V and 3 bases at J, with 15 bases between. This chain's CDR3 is CASSYSMAAVLYEQYF. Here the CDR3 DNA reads TGTGCCAGCAGTTACTCGATGGCTGCTGTCCTCTACGAGCAGTACTTC.

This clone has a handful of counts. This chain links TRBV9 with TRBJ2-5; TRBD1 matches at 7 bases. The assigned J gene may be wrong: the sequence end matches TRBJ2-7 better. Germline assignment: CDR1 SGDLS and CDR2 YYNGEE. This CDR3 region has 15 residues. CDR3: CASSVGQFPSYEQYF. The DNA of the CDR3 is TGTGCCAGCAGCGTGGGACAGTTTCCCTCCTACGAGCAGTACTTC.

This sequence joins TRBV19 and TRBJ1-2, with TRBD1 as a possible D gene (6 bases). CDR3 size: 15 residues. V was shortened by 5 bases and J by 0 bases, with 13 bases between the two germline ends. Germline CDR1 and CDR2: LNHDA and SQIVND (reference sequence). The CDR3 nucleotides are TGTGCCAGTAGTGTAAGGGACAAAGCTAACTATGGCTACACCTTC. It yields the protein CASSVRDKANYGYTF.